The clone carrying this TCR beta chain was picked up a small number of times. The antigen is not known. V shed 4 bases, J shed 4 bases, and the junction held 12 bases outside the gene matches. CDR3 length: 15 residues. Germline CDR1 is SQVTM and CDR2 is ANQGSEA. The data were obtained in a study of blood T cells in healthy people across ages. Study-wide background: Every two T cells gave about one barcoded beta molecule via template switching. General observations from the study: There was no known CMV status for donors, so expanded clonotype changes were possibly confounded. Naive T cell percentage showed a strong correlation with TCR beta diversity.

It was with a sample-barcoded 5' primer and a J-beta primer mix that a second PCR of about 6 to 12 cycles was run. Every individual sample yielded 3 million or more paired-end reads (each containing CDR3). TCRdb used MiXCR to reprocess the 5' RACE reads, holding one entry per CDR3 protein. The data hold 700,000 to 950,000 distinct CDR3 sequences, with more than 40% observed a single time. This chain links TRBV29-1 with TRBJ2-7; the match to TRBD2 covers 8 bases. This clonotype originated in a woman aged 60-75 years in good health. Sequenced material: blood. CDR3 in DNA: TGCAGCGTTGTCCCCCATAGCGGGACTGGGTACGAGCAGTACTTC. This translates into CSVVPHSGTGYEQYF.